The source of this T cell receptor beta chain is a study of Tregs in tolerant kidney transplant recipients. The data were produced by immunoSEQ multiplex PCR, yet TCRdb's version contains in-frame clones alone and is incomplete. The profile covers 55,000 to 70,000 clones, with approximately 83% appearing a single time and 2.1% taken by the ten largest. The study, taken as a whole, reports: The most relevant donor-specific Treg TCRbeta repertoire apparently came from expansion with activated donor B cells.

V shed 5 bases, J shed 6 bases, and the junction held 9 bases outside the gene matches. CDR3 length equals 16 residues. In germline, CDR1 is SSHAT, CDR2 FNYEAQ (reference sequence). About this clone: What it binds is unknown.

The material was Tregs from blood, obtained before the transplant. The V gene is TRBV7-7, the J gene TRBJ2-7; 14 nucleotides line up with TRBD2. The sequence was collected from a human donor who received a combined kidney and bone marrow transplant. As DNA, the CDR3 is TGTGCCAGCAGCCCGACGGGACTAGCGGGAGTGGGCGAGCAGTACTTC. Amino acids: CASSPTGLAGVGEQYF.